The text below deals with one T cell receptor (beta chain). This clonotype was counted a few times. There is no known antigen for this receptor. The input lacks base qualities; no much larger clone sits a single base away. The data originate from a study of T cells after yellow fever vaccination (dated by TCRdb to the late 2010s). The study in broad terms: The SMART-Seq v4 Ultra Low Input RNA kit was used to prepare libraries from fractions with low cell numbers. To track T-cell clones before and after primary and booster YFV17D yellow fever vaccination, bulk TCR alpha and beta repertoires were sequenced longitudinally. Two healthy male donors, one aged 18 to 30 and one aged 30 to 40 years, were included in the cohort. Blood was drawn at multiple timepoints before and after primary and secondary immunization, with bulk PBMC replicates and cell subsets isolated. What the study reported, not specific to this receptor: After the booster, most of the clones that had expanded following primary vaccination were detected again (just under 97% of CD4 and 80% to 90% of CD8), which suggests that memory was broadly maintained. Computational filtering was required because FACS-sorted repertoires could contain abundant contaminating clonotypes from the bulk population. Only a couple of donors were included in the study, so the extent to which the findings can be generalized is limited. A small share of clonotypes was detected in both CD4 and CD8 compartments, with the overlap likely arising from convergent recombination. The secondary T-cell response was weaker than the primary response but faster, peaking on day 5 instead of day 15.

The treatment or condition label of this sample denotes: live attenuated yellow fever vaccine strain. At every blood-draw timepoint, two biological replicates of bulk PBMCs were collected. PBMCs were isolated from peripheral blood using a standard Ficoll-Paque protocol. TriZol was used to extract RNA from bulk PBMCs, from CD4 and CD8 fractions, and from dextramer-positive and dextramer-negative fractions. V is reduced by 0 bases and J by 9 bases, leaving a spacing of 12 bases between them. Taken from the germline V gene, the CDR1 and CDR2 loops are SGHTA and FQGNSA. The CDR3 numbers 14 residues from cysteine through phenylalanine. Just CDR3 DNA is preserved here, 42 bases in frame from base 1. The sample was run on an Illumina NovaSeq 6000. TCR cDNA was synthesized by 5'RACE template switching, which introduced a universal primer site and unique molecular identifiers. Priming of cDNA synthesis was performed from both the TCR alpha and TCR beta constant segments. Libraries were amplified in two PCR steps, with sample barcodes and sequencing adapters added in the second step. Sequencing of libraries was performed on Illumina HiSeq 2500 (2x100 bp) or NovaSeq (2x150 bp). The study's own analysis went as follows. Reads were demultiplexed and collapsed into UMI consensus sequences with MIGEC, and V(D)J alignment was performed with MiXCR. Using edgeR on replicate PBMC samples, clonotypes were called vaccine-responding if FDR was below 0.01 and the log2 fold change was above 5 up to day 15. CD4 or CD8 identity was assigned to each bulk clonotype according to whether the clonotype was present at higher abundance in the sequenced CD4 repertoire or the sequenced CD8 repertoire. The public reads were reanalyzed by TCRdb: fastp trimming at Q25, MiXCR alignment, in-frame beta chains only. Each entry is one CDR3 protein sequence, shown with its most common DNA and genes. The V and J calls here are based on TCRdb, not the publication. The sample data list about 300,000 distinct CDR3 sequences, and 3% to 4.5% of these were observed just once. In total, the top ten clones hold 24% of the sample.

The source is a man aged 18 to 30 who received the YFV17D yellow fever vaccine. The sequence joins TRBV7-2 to TRBJ1-3; the D gene is unclear. Sequenced here: PBMCs, sampled 5 days after the yellow fever booster vaccination. The CDR3 protein sequence reads: CASSLAPPIGTIYF. The DNA sequence is as follows: TGTGCCAGCAGCTTAGCTCCTCCGATAGGCACCATATATTTT.